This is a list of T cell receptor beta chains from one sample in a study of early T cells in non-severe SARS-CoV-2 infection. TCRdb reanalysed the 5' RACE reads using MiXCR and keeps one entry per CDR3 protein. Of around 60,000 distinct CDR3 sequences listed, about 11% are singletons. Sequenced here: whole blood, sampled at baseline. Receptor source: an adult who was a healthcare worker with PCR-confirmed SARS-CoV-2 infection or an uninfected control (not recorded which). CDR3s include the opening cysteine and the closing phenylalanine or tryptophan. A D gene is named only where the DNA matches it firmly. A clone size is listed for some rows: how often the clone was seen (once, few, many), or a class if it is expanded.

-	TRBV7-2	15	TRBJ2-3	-	TGTGCCAGCAGCTTAGATCGGCCGGGCCGGGATACGCAGTATTTT	CASSLDRPGRDTQYF
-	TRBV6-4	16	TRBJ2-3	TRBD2	TGTGCCAGCAGTGACGTCGCGGGGGGCGCCGCAGATACGCAGTATTTT	CASSDVAGGAADTQYF
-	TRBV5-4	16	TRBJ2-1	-	TGTGCCAGCAGCTTGGCCTCGGGAAGAAGGACCAATGAGCAGTTCTTC	CASSLASGRRTNEQFF
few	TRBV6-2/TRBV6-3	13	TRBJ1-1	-	TGTGCCAGCCGCCCGAGGGTCGGGACTGAAGCTTTCTTT	CASRPRVGTEAFF
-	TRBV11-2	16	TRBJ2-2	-	TGTGCCAGCAGCTATTCGAGGGGGGTGAACACCGGGGAGCTGTTTTTT	CASSYSRGVNTGELFF
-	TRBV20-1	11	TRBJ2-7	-	TGCAGTGCTCCGTTAACCTACGAGCAGTACTTC	CSAPLTYEQYF
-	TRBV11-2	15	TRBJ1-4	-	TGTGCCAGCAGCTACGACAGTACCTCTAATGAAAAACTGTTTTTT	CASSYDSTSNEKLFF
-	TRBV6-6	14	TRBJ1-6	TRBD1	TGTGCCAGCAGTAAGACAGGGTGGTTTTCACCCCTCCACTTT	CASSKTGWFSPLHF
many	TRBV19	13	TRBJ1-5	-	TGTGCCAGTAGCCGCCTGGGGGATCAGCCCCAGCATTTT	CASSRLGDQPQHF
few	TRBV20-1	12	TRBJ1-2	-	TGCAGTGCTACGATGCCGGACTATGGCTACACCTTC	CSATMPDYGYTF
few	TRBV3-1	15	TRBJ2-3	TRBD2	TGTGCCAGCAGCAGACTAGCGGGGAGCACAGATACGCAGTATTTT	CASSRLAGSTDTQYF
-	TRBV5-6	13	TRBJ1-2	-	TGTGCCAGCAGCTCCGGGGCTTACTATGGCTACACCTTC	CASSSGAYYGYTF
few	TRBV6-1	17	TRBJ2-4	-	TGTGCCAGCAGTGAACGGAGGCGCGCGGGAGCCAAAAACATTCAGTACTTC	CASSERRRAGAKNIQYF
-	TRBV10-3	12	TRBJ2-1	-	TGTGCCATCAGTGGGGCAGACAATGAGCAGTTCTTC	CAISGADNEQFF
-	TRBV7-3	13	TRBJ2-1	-	TGTGCCAGCAGCTTGATTGCGGGGCGAGAGCAGTTCTTC	CASSLIAGREQFF
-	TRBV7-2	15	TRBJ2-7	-	TGTGCCAGCAGCTTGGTCCCTTCAGAAGGTTACGAGCAGTACTTC	CASSLVPSEGYEQYF
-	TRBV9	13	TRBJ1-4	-	TGTGCCAGCAGTGCCCCATGGGGTGAAAAACTGTTTTTT	CASSAPWGEKLFF
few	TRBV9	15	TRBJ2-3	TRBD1	TGTGCCAGCAGCGCCAACAGGGGCCCCACAGATACGCAGTATTTT	CASSANRGPTDTQYF
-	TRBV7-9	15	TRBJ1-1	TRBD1	TGTGCCAGCAGAAGTCCAGGGGGCGGGGGCACTGAAGCTTTCTTT	CASRSPGGGGTEAFF
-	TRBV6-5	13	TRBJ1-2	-	TGTGCCAGCAGGGACAGTATTCATTATGGCTACACCTTC	CASRDSIHYGYTF
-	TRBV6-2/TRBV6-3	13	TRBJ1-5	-	TGTGCCAGCACCCCGGACGTTTATCAGCCCCAGCATTTT	CASTPDVYQPQHF
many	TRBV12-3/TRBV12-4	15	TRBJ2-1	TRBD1	TGTGCCAGCAGTTTTCTCCGGGACAGGGGGCCTAAGCAGTTCTTC	CASSFLRDRGPKQFF
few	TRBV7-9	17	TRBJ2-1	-	TGTGCCAGCAGCCCGACGAAAGGAGGCGGTCTAGGCAATGAGCAGTTCTTC	CASSPTKGGGLGNEQFF
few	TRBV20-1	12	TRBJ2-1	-	TGCAGTGCTAGAGACGCTTGGGCGACAGTCCCCTTC	CSARDAWATVPF
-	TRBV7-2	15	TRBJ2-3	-	TGTGCCAGCAGCTTAGCGCCGGGGATGGGGGATACGCAGTATTTT	CASSLAPGMGDTQYF
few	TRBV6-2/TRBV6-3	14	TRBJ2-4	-	TGTGCCAGCGGCGAAGGGTTGGCCAAAAACATTCAGTACTTC	CASGEGLAKNIQYF
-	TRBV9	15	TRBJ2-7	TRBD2	TGTGCCAGCAGCGCGTCTAGCGGGCTAGCCTACGAGCAGTACTTC	CASSASSGLAYEQYF
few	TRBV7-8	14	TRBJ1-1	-	TGTGCCAGCAGCTTAAAAGGAGCGGGCACTGAAGCTTTCTTT	CASSLKGAGTEAFF
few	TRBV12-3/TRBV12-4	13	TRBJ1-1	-	TGTGCCAGCAGTGGGACGGAGAACACTGAAGCTTTCTTT	CASSGTENTEAFF
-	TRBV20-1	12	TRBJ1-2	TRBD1	TGCAGTGCTTTCACAGGGGGGCATGGCTACACCTTC	CSAFTGGHGYTF
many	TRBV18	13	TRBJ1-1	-	TGTGCCAGCTCACCAGCCATGAACACTGAAGCTTTCTTT	CASSPAMNTEAFF
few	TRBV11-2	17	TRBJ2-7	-	TGTGCCAGCAGCTTAGCCCATGGTGGGGTCGAGAGGGACGAGCAGTACTTC	CASSLAHGGVERDEQYF
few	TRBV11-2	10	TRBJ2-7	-	TGTGCCAGCAGCTGGGACGAGCAGTACTTC	CASSWDEQYF
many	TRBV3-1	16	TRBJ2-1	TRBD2	TGTGCCAGCAGCTCCGTCGCGGGACTAGCGGGCAATGAGCAGTTCTTC	CASSSVAGLAGNEQFF
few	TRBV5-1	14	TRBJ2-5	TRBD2	TGCGCCAGCAAACTAGCGGGGGGCCAAGAGACCCAGTACTTC	CASKLAGGQETQYF
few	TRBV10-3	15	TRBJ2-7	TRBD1	TGTGCCATCAGTGAACAAACAGGGGTCCTTCTCGAGCAGTACTTC	CAISEQTGVLLEQYF
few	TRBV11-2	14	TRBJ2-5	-	TGTGCCAGCAGCGATCGGGATACCCAAGAGACCCAGTACTTC	CASSDRDTQETQYF
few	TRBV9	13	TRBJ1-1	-	TGTGCCAGCAGCGTACAGAGTGGCACTGAAGCTTTCTTT	CASSVQSGTEAFF
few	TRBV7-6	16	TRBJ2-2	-	TGTGCCAGCAGCTTAATGAGCAAGACACTAGCCGGGGAGCTGTTTTTT	CASSLMSKTLAGELFF
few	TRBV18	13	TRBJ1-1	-	TGTGCCAGCTCACCCCCGTACCGTACTGAAGCTTTCTTT	CASSPPYRTEAFF
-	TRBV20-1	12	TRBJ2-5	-	TGCAGTGCTACGCATACCCCGGGGACCCAGTACTTC	CSATHTPGTQYF
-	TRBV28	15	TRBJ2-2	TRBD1	TGTGCCAGCAGCCCTCAAACAGGGGACACCGGGGAGCTGTTTTTT	CASSPQTGDTGELFF
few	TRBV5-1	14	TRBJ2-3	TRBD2	TGCGCCAGCAGCTTGGTCTTAGCGGGGGATACGCAGTATTTT	CASSLVLAGDTQYF
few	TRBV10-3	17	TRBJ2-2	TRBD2	TGTGCCATCAGTGACTATAGAGGGACTAGCGGGGCCGGGGAGCTGTTTTTT	CAISDYRGTSGAGELFF
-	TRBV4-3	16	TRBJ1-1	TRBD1	TGCGCCAGCAGCCAAGGGAAGACAGGGGAGGACACTGAAGCTTTCTTT	CASSQGKTGEDTEAFF
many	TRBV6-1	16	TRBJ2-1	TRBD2	TGTGCCAGCAGTGAAGATAGCGGGGGTTCCTACAATGAGCAGTTCTTC	CASSEDSGGSYNEQFF
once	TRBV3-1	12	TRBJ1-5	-	TGTGCCAGCAGCCAAGGTTTTCAGCCCCAGCATTTT	CASSQGFQPQHF
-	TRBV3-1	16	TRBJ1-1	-	TGTGCCAGCAGCCCTCGTGGACGGCCTGTGAACACTGAAGCTTTCTTT	CASSPRGRPVNTEAFF
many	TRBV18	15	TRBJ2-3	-	TGTGCCAGCTCCCGACTCGGGACTTCCAAAGATACGCAGTATTTT	CASSRLGTSKDTQYF
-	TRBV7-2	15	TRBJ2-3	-	TGTGCCAGCAGCCGAAATCAGGGCACCACAGATACGCAGTATTTT	CASSRNQGTTDTQYF
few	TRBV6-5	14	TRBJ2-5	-	TGTGCCAGCAGTTACTCGACGGCCGGGGAGACCCAGTACTTC	CASSYSTAGETQYF
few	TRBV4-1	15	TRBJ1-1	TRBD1	TGCGCCAGCAGCCAAGATGGGGGACAGGGTCGTGAAGCTTTCTTT	CASSQDGGQGREAFF
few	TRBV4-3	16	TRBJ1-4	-	TGCGCCAGCAGCCGAGGACGCGAGGATCGTGGTGAAAAACTGTTTTTT	CASSRGREDRGEKLFF
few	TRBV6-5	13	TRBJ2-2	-	TGTGCCAGCAGTTACACGAACACCGGGGAGCTGTTTTTT	CASSYTNTGELFF